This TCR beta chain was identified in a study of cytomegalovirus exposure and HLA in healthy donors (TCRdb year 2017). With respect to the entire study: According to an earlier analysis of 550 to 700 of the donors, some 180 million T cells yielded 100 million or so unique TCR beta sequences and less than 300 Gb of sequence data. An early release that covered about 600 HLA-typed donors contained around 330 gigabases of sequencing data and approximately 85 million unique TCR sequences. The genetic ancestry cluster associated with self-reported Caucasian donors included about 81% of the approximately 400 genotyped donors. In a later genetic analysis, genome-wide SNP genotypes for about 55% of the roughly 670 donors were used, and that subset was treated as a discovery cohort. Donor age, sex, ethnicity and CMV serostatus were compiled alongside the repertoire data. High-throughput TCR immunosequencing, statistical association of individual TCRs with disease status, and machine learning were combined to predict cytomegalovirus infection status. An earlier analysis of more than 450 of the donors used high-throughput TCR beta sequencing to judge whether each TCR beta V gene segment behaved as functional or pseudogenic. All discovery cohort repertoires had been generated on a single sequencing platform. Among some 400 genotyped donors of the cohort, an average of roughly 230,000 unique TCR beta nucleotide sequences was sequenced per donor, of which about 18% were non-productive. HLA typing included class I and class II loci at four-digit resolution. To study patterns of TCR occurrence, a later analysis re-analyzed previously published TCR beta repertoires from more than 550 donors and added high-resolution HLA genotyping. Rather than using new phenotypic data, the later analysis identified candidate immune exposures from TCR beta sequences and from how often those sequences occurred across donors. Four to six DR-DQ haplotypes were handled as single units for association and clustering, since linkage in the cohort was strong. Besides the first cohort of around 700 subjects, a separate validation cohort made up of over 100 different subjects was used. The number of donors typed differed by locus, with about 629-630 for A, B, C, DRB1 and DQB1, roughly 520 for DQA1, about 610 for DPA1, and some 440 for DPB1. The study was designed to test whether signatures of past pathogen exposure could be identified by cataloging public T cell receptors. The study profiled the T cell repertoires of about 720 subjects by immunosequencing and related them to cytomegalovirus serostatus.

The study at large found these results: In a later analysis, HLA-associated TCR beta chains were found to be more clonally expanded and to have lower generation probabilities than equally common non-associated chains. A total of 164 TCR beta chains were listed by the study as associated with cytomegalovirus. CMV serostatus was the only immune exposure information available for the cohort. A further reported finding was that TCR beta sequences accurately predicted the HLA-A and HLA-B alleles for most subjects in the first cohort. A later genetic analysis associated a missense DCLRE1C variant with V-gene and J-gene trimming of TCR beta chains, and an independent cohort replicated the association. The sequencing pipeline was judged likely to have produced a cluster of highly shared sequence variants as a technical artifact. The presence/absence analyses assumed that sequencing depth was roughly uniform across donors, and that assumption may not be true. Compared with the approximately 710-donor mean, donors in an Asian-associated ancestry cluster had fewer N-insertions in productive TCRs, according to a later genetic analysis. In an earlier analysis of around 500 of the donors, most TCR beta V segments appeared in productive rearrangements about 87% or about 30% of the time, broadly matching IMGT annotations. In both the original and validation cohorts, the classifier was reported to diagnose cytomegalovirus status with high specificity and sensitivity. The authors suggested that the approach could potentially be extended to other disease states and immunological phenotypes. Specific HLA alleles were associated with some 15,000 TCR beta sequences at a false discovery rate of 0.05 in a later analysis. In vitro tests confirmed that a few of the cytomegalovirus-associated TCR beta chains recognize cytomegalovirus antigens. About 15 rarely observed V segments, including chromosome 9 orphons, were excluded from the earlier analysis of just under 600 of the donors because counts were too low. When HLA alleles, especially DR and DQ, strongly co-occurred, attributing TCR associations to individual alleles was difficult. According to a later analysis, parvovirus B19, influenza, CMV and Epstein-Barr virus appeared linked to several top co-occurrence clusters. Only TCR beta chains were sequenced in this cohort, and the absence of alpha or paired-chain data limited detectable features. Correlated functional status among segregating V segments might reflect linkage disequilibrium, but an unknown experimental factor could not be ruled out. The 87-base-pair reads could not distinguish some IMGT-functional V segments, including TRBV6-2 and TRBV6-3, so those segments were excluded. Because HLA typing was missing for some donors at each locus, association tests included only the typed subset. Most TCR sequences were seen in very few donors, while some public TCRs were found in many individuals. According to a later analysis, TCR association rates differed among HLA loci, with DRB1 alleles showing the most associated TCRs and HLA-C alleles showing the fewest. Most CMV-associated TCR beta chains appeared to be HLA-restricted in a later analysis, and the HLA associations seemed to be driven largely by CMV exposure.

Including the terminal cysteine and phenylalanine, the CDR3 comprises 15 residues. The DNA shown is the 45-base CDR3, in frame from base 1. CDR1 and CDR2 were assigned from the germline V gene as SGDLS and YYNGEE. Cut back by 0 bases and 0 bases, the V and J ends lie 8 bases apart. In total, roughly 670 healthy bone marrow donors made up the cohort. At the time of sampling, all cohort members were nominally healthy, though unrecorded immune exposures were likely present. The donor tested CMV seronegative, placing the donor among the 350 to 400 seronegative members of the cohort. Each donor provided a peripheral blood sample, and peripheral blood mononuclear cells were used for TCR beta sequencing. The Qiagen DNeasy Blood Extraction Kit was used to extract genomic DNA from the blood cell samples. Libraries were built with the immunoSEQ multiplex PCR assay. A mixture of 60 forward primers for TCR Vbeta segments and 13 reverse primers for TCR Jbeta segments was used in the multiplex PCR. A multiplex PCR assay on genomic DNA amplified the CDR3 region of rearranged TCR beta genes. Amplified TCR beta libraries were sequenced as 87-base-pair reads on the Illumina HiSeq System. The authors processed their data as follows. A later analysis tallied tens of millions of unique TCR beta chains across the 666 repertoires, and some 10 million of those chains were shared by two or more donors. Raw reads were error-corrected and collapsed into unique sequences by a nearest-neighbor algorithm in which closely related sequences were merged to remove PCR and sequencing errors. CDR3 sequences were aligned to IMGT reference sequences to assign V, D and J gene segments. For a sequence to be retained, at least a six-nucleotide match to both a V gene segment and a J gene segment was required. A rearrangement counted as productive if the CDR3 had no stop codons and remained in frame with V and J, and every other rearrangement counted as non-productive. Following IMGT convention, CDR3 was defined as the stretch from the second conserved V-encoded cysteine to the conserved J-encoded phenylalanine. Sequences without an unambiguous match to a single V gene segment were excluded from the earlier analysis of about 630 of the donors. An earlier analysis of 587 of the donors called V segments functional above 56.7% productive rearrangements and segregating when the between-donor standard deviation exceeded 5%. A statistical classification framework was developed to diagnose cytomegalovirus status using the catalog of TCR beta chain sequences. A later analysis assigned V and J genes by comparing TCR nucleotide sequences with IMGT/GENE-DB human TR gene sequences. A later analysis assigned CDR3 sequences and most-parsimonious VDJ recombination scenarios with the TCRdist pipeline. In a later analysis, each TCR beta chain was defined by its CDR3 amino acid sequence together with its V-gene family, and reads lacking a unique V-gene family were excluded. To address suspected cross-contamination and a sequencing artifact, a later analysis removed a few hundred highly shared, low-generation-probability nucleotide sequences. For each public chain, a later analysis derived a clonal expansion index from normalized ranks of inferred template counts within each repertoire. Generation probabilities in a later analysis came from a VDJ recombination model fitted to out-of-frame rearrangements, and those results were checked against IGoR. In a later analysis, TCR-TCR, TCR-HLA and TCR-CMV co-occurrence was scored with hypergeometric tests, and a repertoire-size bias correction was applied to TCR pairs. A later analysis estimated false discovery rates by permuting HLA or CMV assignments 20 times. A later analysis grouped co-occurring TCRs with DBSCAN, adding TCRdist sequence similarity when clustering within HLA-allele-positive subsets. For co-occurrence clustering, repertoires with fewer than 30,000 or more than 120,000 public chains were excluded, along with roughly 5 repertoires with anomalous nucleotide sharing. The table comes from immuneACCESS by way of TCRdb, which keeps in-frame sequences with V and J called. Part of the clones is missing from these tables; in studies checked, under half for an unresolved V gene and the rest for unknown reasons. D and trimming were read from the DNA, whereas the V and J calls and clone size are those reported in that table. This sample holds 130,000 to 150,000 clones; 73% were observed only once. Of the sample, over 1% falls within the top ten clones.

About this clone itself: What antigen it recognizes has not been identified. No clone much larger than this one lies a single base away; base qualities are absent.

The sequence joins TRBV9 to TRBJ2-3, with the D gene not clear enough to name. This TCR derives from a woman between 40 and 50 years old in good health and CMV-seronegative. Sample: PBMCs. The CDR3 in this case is CASSVAPTSTDTQYF. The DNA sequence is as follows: TGTGCCAGCAGCGTAGCCCCAACTAGCACAGATACGCAGTATTTT.